The 25 T cell receptor beta chains below come from one sample, sequenced in a study of human T cells and chemical hapten exposure. Via MiXCR, TCRdb re-called the RACE reads, giving one row per CDR3 protein. The table includes approximately 400,000 distinct CDR3 sequences, 5.1% detected once. The time point denotes: pre-sensitization, week 0. Treatment reported: therapeutic diphenylcyclopropenone sensitization with weekly scalp DPC. Sequences were derived from whole blood, sampled in connection with sensitization to the hapten diphenylcyclopropenone (DPC). The origin of the receptors is a woman aged 45-65 years with alopecia areata. Some clones in this sample may be carry-over from other donors' samples.

This clonotype was seen many times. V and J are TRBV14 and TRBJ2-5; the D is unclear. Per the germline V gene, CDR1 is SGHDN and CDR2 is FVKESK. This CDR3 is built from 15 residues. The germline V and J ends were trimmed by 0 bases and 4 bases, with 12 bases remaining between them. CDR3 sequence: CASSQDRMPGETQYF. The CDR3 nucleotides are TGTGCCAGCAGCCAAGATCGGATGCCCGGAGAGACCCAGTACTTC.

This clonotype showed up just a few times. The genes are TRBV7-2 and TRBJ1-1; 8 bases are a match to TRBD1. The CDR3 has 16 residues. Trimming at V came to 1 base and at J to 5 bases, leaving 9 bases not matched to a gene. From germline, CDR1 is SGHTA and CDR2 FQGNSA. The chain's CDR3 is CASSLVGQGISTEAFF. CDR3 sequence (DNA): TGTGCCAGCAGCTTAGTCGGACAGGGAATAAGTACTGAAGCTTTCTTT.

The V and J genes are TRBV6-2 or TRBV6-3 and TRBJ2-3; 9 bases align to TRBD2. Germline assignment: CDR1 MNHEY and CDR2 SVGEGT. This CDR3 has 16 amino acids. Trimming at V came to 8 bases and at J to 0 bases, leaving 9 bases not matched to a gene. CDR3 DNA sequence: TGTGCCAGCGGGAGATCCGGGACTAGCAGCACAGATACGCAGTATTTT. Protein: CASGRSGTSSTDTQYF.

This clonotype was seen only a few times. The V call is TRBV21-1, the J call TRBJ1-6. TRBV21-1 is reported as a pseudogene. CDR3 size: 24 residues. As DNA, the CDR3 is TGTGCCAGCAGCAAAGCGGGCAAACGCAGGAACTGCCCTACTCCCTTTGGTAGGGATTCACCCCTCCACTTT. This codes for CASSKAGKRRNCPTPFGRDSPLHF.

A few counts support this clonotype. Written as DNA, the CDR3 is TGTGCCAGCAGCACCTATGCGGGAGAGGGAATTGGGCAGTTCTTC. Residues: CASSTYAGEGIGQFF. V and J are TRBV7-8 and TRBJ2-1, with 7 bases that match TRBD2. This CDR3 comprises 15 residues. Per germline, CDR1 SGHVS and CDR2 FQNEAQ. The V gene end was trimmed by 5 bases and the J gene end by 12 bases; junction bases not matched to a gene: 16.

Comments on this clonotype: A read error is possible here, since a much larger clone lies one base away. The chain couples TRBV12-3 or TRBV12-4 to TRBJ1-1, with D perhaps matching TRBD1 (5 bases). The V gene lost 6 bases and the J gene lost 0 bases, with 8 bases spanning the gap. The length of the CDR3 is 13 residues. CDR3 sequence: CASRSTVNTEAFF. The CDR3, as DNA: TGTGCCAGCAGATCGACAGTGAACACTGAAGCTTTCTTT.

This clonotype came up many times. This chain connects TRBV12-5 to TRBJ2-1, with TRBD2 as a possible D gene (6 bases). This CDR3 region has 15 residues. Trimming stripped 1 base from V and 2 bases from J, with 9 bases between. The germline gives CDR1 LGHNT, CDR2 FRNRAP. The CDR3 DNA sequence: TGTGCTAGTGGTTTGGAGGTAGCGGCCTACAATGAGCAGTTCTTC. Translation gives CASGLEVAAYNEQFF.

V usage is TRBV3-1 and J usage is TRBJ1-1; 9 nucleotides align to TRBD1. V was pared by 3 bases and J by 7 bases, with 6 bases of the junction left unmatched. The CDR3 extends over 14 amino acids. The V gene's germline CDR1 is LGHDT and CDR2 YNNKEL (reference sequence). The CDR3 sequence is CASSQRDREGEAFF. CDR3 DNA: TGTGCCAGCAGCCAGAGGGACAGGGAGGGTGAAGCTTTCTTT. Full variable domain (rest looked up from reference TRBV3-1 and TRBJ1-1): DTAVSQTPKYLVTQMGNDKSIKCEQNLGHDTMYWYKQDSKKFLKIMFSYNNKELIINETVPNRFSPKSPDKAHLNLHINSLELGDSAVYFCASSQRDREGEAFFGQGTRLTVV.

This clonotype came up many times. This chain joins TRBV6-4 and TRBJ1-5; D not certain. Trimming left V 5 bases short and J 5 bases short, with 13 bases between. The CDR3 spans 14 residues. CDR1 MRHNA and CDR2 SNTAGT come from the germline V gene. The CDR3 region is CASSIQEGDQPQHF. The CDR3 coding sequence is TGTGCCAGCAGTATTCAGGAGGGCGATCAGCCCCAGCATTTT.

This clonotype came up many times. This chain links TRBV12-3 or TRBV12-4 with TRBJ2-6; D is possibly TRBD2 (6 bases). V was shortened by 5 bases and J by 3 bases, with 14 bases between the two germline ends. The CDR3 extends over 16 amino acids. As DNA, the CDR3 is TGTGCCAGCAGTCCCCGGATGGGAGGTGGGGCCAACGTCCTGACTTTC. Encoded protein: CASSPRMGGGANVLTF.

This clonotype was counted at least ten times. The chain recombines TRBV3-1 with TRBJ1-1, with TRBD1 matching over 7 bases. The CDR3 is 15 amino acids. With V trimmed by 3 bases and J by 4 bases, 8 bases remained unmatched. Germline values: CDR1 LGHDT, CDR2 YNNKEL (reference sequence). In DNA form, the CDR3 reads TGTGCCAGCAGCCATGTAAACAGGGGTTTCACTGAAGCTTTCTTT. This encodes CASSHVNRGFTEAFF. The variable domain in full, with the rest retrieved from reference TRBV3-1 and TRBJ1-1, is DTAVSQTPKYLVTQMGNDKSIKCEQNLGHDTMYWYKQDSKKFLKIMFSYNNKELIINETVPNRFSPKSPDKAHLNLHINSLELGDSAVYFCASSHVNRGFTEAFFGQGTRLTVV.

Turning to this clonotype: One base away lies a much larger clone, so this may be a sequencing read error. The J gene is TRBJ2-7, the V gene TRBV12-3 or TRBV12-4, with D maybe TRBD1 (7 bases). The CDR3 runs 13 residues. CDR3 nucleotides: TGTGACAGCAGTTCCCTACAGGGGAGGGAGCAGTACTTC. Translating gives CDSSSLQGREQYF.

V usage is TRBV2 and J usage is TRBJ1-6, with D unresolved. The CDR3 extends over 14 amino acids. CDR1 is SNHLY and CDR2 is FYNNEI in the germline V gene. V lost 6 bases and J 10 bases, leaving 16 bases between the germline ends. CDR3 DNA sequence: TGTGCCAGCAGAGGGTTGCCGGGAGGGTCACCCCTCCACTTT. Its protein product is CASRGLPGGSPLHF.

At least ten counts were recorded for this clonotype. For the CDR3, the DNA is TGCGCCAGCAGTGGACTAGCGGGCCTCTACAATGAGCAGTTCTTC. Its translation is CASSGLAGLYNEQFF. The V and J genes are TRBV5-1 and TRBJ2-1, with 11 bases identical to TRBD2. The CDR3 is 15 amino acids. CDR1 is SGHRS, CDR2 YFSETQ, per germline. V gave up 5 bases and J gave up 3 bases; unmatched junction bases: 4.

The chain is built from TRBV3-1 and TRBJ2-1; D is uncertain. Germline CDR1 reads LGHDT; CDR2 reads YNNKEL (reference sequence). The CDR3 is made up of 12 amino acids. With 0 bases removed from V and 8 bases from J, the gap between germline ends came to 5 bases. The CDR3 sequence is CASSQDRDEQFF. CDR3 DNA: TGTGCCAGCAGCCAAGATAGAGATGAGCAGTTCTTC.

The V call is TRBV4-3, the J call TRBJ1-2; D is unclear. V was clipped by 6 bases and J by 0 bases, with 8 bases between them. Germline loops: CDR1 LGHNA, CDR2 YSLEER. The CDR3 extends over 13 amino acids. In nucleotides, the CDR3 is TGCGCCAGCAGAGGACGGTCTAACTATGGCTACACCTTC. Protein sequence: CASRGRSNYGYTF.

J is TRBJ2-3 and V is TRBV6-2 or TRBV6-3; D gene ambiguous. Germline CDR1 reads MNHEY; CDR2 reads SVGEGT. Trimming cost V 2 bases and J 0 bases, with 9 bases left between them. The CDR3 contains 15 residues. CDR3 sequence reads: CASSYTKSSTDTQYF. CDR3 DNA: TGTGCCAGCAGTTACACAAAATCTAGCACAGATACGCAGTATTTT.

This clonotype was seen more than once but under ten times. This chain uses TRBV12-3 or TRBV12-4 with TRBJ2-1; 14 nucleotides agree with TRBD2. The CDR3 is 16 residues long. V was clipped by 2 bases and J by 4 bases; unmatched bases: 1. CDR3 region: CASSLRLAGGYNEQFF. The CDR3 region has the DNA TGTGCCAGCAGTTTAAGACTAGCGGGAGGGTACAATGAGCAGTTCTTC.

The chain employs TRBV29-1 and TRBJ1-2, with no clear D. The CDR3 extends over 12 amino acids. V gave up 3 bases and J gave up 4 bases, with 9 bases separating them. CDR1 and CDR2 from the germline V gene are SQVTM and ANQGSEA. The CDR3, as DNA: TGCAGCGTTGACCCGGTCGTCTATGGCTACACCTTC. This gives the protein CSVDPVVYGYTF.

This clonotype was observed many times. The CDR3 loop reads CASSVSGSFDEQYF. The CDR3 nucleotides are TGTGCCAGCAGTGTTAGCGGGAGTTTCGACGAGCAGTACTTC. The gene calls are TRBV12-3 or TRBV12-4 and TRBJ2-7; 9 bases are shared with TRBD2. Losses at the gene ends were 5 bases for V and 5 bases for J; bases not matched to a gene: 7. The length of the CDR3 is 14 residues.

This clonotype was picked up many times. The chain carries TRBV15 and TRBJ2-7; the D is unclear. CDR1 is LNHNV and CDR2 is YYDKDF in the germline V gene (reference sequence). The CDR3 totals 14 residues. The V end was cut by 5 bases, the J end by 3 bases, with 14 bases between. This chain's CDR3 is CATSPGLGDYEQYF. The CDR3 DNA is TGTGCCACCAGCCCCGGTCTTGGGGACTACGAGCAGTACTTC.

This clonotype came up a few times. V gene TRBV29-1 combines with J gene TRBJ2-7; D may be TRBD1 or TRBD2 (5 bases each). The CDR3 length is 13 residues. The germline V gene has CDR1 SQVTM and CDR2 ANQGSEA. Trimming took off 0 bases at V and 5 bases at J, with 11 bases between the two ends. In nucleotides, the CDR3 is TGCAGCGTTGAAGAGGGGGTGTCCCACGAGCAGTACTTC. As protein: CSVEEGVSHEQYF.

This clonotype was recorded at least ten times. V and J are TRBV6-6 and TRBJ1-1, with D uncertain. This CDR3 has 12 residues. The V end lost 8 bases, the J end lost 5 bases, and 12 bases lay between the germline ends. The V gene's germline CDR1 is MNHNY and CDR2 SVGAGI (reference sequence). The CDR3, as DNA: TGTGCCAGCGAGGTAGTGGGGACTGAAGCTTTCTTT. This translates into CASEVVGTEAFF.

This clonotype has a single count. This may stem from a read error, because a much larger clone lies one nucleotide away. This chain links TRBV13 with TRBJ2-2, with 15 bases lining up with TRBD2. Germline V CDR1 and CDR2: PRHDT, FYEKMQ (reference sequence). CDR3 size: 16 residues. The CDR3 DNA sequence: TGTGCCAGCAGCCAGGGACTAGCGGGAGGCACCGGGGAGCTGTATTTT. Protein sequence: CASSQGLAGGTGELYF.

This chain links TRBV30 with TRBJ2-2, with 8 positions matching TRBD2. This CDR3 contains 16 residues. The germline V gene encodes CDR1 GTSNPN and CDR2 SVGIG (reference sequence). The V gene end was trimmed by 4 bases and the J gene end by 0 bases; junction bases not matched to a gene: 7. CDR3 residues: CAWKLAGLTNTGELFF. The CDR3 DNA is TGTGCCTGGAAGTTAGCGGGACTAACGAACACCGGGGAGCTGTTTTTT. Full variable domain (missing parts from reference TRBV30 and TRBJ2-2): SQTIHQWPATLVQPVGSPLSLECTVEGTSNPNLYWYRQAAGRGLQLLFYSVGIGQISSEVPQNLSASRPQDRQFILSSKKLLLSDSGFYLCAWKLAGLTNTGELFFGEGSRLTVL.